This TCR beta chain was observed in a study of neurological immune-mediated disorders. CDR1 and CDR2 (germline): KGHDR, SFDVKD. This CDR3 contains 17 residues. The V gene lost 4 bases and the J gene lost 0 bases, with 15 bases spanning the gap. Time point: longitudinal time-point 1 (baseline). Via MiXCR, TCRdb re-called the 5' RACE reads, giving one row per CDR3 protein. The profile covers approximately 46,000 distinct CDR3 sequences, with more than 8% appearing a single time and 1.6% taken by the ten largest. This clonotype showed up many times. The V and J genes are TRBV24-1 and TRBJ2-1; tentatively, D is TRBD1 or TRBD2 (6 bases each). The origin of this receptor is a woman aged 40 to 50 in good health. The specimen sequenced was PBMCs. This CDR3 reads CATSESAGQSSYNEQFF. In nucleotides, the CDR3 is TGTGCCACCAGTGAGTCGGCGGGACAAAGCTCCTACAATGAGCAGTTCTTC.